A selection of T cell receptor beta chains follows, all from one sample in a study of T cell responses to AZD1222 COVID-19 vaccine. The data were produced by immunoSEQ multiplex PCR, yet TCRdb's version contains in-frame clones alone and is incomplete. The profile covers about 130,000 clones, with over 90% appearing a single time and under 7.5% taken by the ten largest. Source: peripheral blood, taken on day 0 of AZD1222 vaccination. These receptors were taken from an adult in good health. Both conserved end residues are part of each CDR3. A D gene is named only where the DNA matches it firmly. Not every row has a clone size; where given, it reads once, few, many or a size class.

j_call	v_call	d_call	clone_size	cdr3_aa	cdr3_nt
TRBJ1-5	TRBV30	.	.	CAWSVTRMDYSNQPQHF	TGTGCCTGGAGTGTAACAAGGATGGATTATAGCAATCAGCCCCAGCATTTT
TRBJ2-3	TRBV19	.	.	CASSPRYGLDTQYF	TGTGCCAGTAGTCCCCGTTACGGCTTGGATACGCAGTATTTT
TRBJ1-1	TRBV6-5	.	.	CASTNLGPAFF	TGTGCCAGCACCAACCTGGGTCCAGCTTTCTTT
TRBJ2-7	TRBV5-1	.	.	CASSLVVGGTVTYEQYF	TGCGCCAGCAGCTTGGTGGTCGGTGGGACGGTAACCTACGAGCAGTACTTC
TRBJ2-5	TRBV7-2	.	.	CASSLRRQAEETQYF	TGTGCCAGCAGCTTAAGGAGGCAGGCGGAAGAGACCCAGTACTTC
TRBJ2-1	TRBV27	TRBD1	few	CASGIPGGEQFF	TGTGCCAGCGGCATTCCAGGGGGTGAGCAGTTCTTC
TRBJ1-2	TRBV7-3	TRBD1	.	CASSLNPTGGGYTF	TGTGCCAGCAGCTTAAACCCGACAGGGGGTGGCTACACCTTC
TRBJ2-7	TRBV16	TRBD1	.	CASSDQGADSYEQYF	TGTGCCAGCAGCGATCAGGGGGCGGACTCCTACGAGCAGTACTTC
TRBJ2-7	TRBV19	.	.	CASSWDWSGSYEQYF	TGTGCCAGTAGTTGGGACTGGAGTGGCTCCTACGAGCAGTACTTC
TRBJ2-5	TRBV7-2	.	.	CASSLVGGAAQETQYF	TGTGCCAGCAGCTTAGTAGGCGGGGCGGCCCAAGAGACCCAGTACTTC
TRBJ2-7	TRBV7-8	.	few	CASSPRGLWEPYEQYF	TGTGCCAGCAGCCCCCGGGGATTGTGGGAGCCCTACGAGCAGTACTTC
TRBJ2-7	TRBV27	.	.	CASSLSGAQYEQYF	TGTGCCAGCAGTTTATCAGGCGCACAGTACGAGCAGTACTTC
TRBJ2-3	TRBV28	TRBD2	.	CASRGAGNVWDTQYF	TGTGCCAGCAGGGGAGCGGGAAATGTCTGGGATACGCAGTATTTT
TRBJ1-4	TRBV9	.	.	CASSVEGGNEKLFF	TGTGCCAGCAGCGTAGAGGGGGGGAATGAAAAACTGTTTTTT
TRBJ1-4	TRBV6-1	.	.	CASSEGSTNEKLFF	TGTGCCAGCAGTGAAGGCTCAACTAATGAAAAACTGTTTTTT
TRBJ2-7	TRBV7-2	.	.	CASSYNVLSREQYF	TGTGCCAGCAGCTATAACGTGCTCTCGCGGGAGCAGTACTTC
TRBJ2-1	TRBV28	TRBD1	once	CASRDRGRGDEQFF	TGTGCCAGCAGGGACAGGGGGCGAGGGGATGAGCAGTTCTTC
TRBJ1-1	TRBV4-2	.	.	CASSLPGNMNTEAFF	TGTGCCAGCAGCCTACCAGGGAACATGAACACTGAAGCTTTCTTT
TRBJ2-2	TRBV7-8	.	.	CASSPLAINTGELFF	TGTGCCAGCAGCCCCCTAGCGATCAACACCGGGGAGCTGTTTTTT
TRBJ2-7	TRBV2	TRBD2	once	CASSVSTSGSSYEQYF	TGTGCCAGCAGTGTGAGTACTAGCGGGAGCTCCTACGAGCAGTACTTC
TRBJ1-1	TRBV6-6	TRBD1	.	CASIDRARNTEAFF	TGTGCCAGCATCGACAGGGCCAGGAACACTGAAGCTTTCTTT
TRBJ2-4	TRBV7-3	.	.	CASSLGPTDIQYF	TGTGCCAGCAGCTTAGGGCCAACCGACATTCAGTACTTC
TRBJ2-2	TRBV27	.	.	CASAQGDFTGELFF	TGTGCCAGTGCACAGGGAGACTTCACCGGGGAGCTGTTTTTT
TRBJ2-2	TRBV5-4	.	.	CASSLAAENTGELFF	TGTGCCAGCAGCTTAGCAGCTGAAAACACCGGGGAGCTGTTTTTT
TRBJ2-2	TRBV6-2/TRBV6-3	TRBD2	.	CASSRTSRRVTGELFF	TGTGCCAGCAGCCGGACTAGCCGGCGTGTCACCGGGGAGCTGTTTTTT
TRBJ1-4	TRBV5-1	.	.	CASSLSGRTDEKLFF	TGCGCCAGCAGCTTGTCGGGCAGGACCGATGAAAAACTGTTTTTT
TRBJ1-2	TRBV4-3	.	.	CASSQDMGLSNYGYTF	TGCGCCAGCAGCCAAGATATGGGTCTCTCTAACTATGGCTACACCTTC
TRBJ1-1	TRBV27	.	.	CASSGRTEAFF	TGTGCCAGCAGTGGAAGGACTGAAGCTTTCTTT
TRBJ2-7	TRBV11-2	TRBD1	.	CASSSYPGTGGDEQYF	TGTGCCAGCAGCTCGTACCCCGGGACAGGGGGCGACGAGCAGTACTTC
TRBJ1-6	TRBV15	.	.	CATTPEGWNSPLHF	TGTGCCACCACGCCGGAGGGGTGGAATTCACCCCTCCACTTT
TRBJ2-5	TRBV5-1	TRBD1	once	CASSSLTGGGQETQYF	TGCGCCAGCAGCTCCTTGACAGGGGGAGGCCAAGAGACCCAGTACTTC
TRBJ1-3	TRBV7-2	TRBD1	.	CASSPGGVWVGNTIYF	TGTGCCAGCAGCCCAGGGGGCGTGTGGGTTGGAAACACCATATATTTT
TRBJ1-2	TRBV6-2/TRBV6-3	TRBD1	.	CASSQPGQGNYGYTF	TGTGCCAGCAGTCAACCGGGACAGGGAAACTATGGCTACACCTTC
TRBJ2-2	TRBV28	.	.	CASVHFSNTGELFF	TGTGCCAGCGTACACTTCTCTAACACCGGGGAGCTGTTTTTT
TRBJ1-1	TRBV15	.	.	CATSRDYDKGNTEAFF	TGTGCCACCAGCAGAGATTATGATAAGGGGAACACTGAAGCTTTCTTT
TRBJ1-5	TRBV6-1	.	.	CASSDHWERNQPQHF	TGTGCCAGCAGTGATCATTGGGAACGCAATCAGCCCCAGCATTTT
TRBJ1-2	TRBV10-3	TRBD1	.	CAISEYGETGNYGYTF	TGTGCCATCAGTGAGTACGGTGAGACAGGGAACTATGGCTACACCTTC
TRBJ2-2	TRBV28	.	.	CASSLGAAGTGELFF	TGTGCCAGCAGTTTAGGGGCAGCAGGCACCGGGGAGCTGTTTTTT
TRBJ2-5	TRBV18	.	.	CASSPEEGVTQYF	TGTGCCAGCTCACCCGAGGAAGGCGTGACCCAGTACTTC
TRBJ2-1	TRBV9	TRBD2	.	CASSVFGGGADYNEQFF	TGTGCCAGCAGCGTATTTGGCGGGGGGGCGGACTACAATGAGCAGTTCTTC
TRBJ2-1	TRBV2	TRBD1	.	CASNSGTVYNEQFF	TGTGCCAGCAACTCCGGGACAGTATACAATGAGCAGTTCTTC
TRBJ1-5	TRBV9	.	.	CASSVGEGSNQPQHF	TGTGCCAGCAGCGTAGGGGAGGGAAGCAATCAGCCCCAGCATTTT
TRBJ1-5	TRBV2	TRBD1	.	CASSNRGHQPQHF	TGTGCCAGCAGTAACAGGGGGCACCAGCCCCAGCATTTT
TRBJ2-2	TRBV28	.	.	CASSTRAFRAGELFF	TGTGCCAGCAGTACCCGGGCCTTTCGTGCCGGGGAGCTGTTTTTT
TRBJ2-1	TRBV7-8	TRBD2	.	CASSLWSRTSSRDNEQFF	TGTGCCAGCAGCTTGTGGTCGCGGACTAGCTCAAGGGACAATGAGCAGTTCTTC